Listed here are 19 T cell receptor beta chains from one sample, sequenced in a study of blood T cell repertoires in COVID-19 (dated by TCRdb to the early 2020s). The method behind the library was the immunoSEQ multiplex PCR assay. The source is immuneACCESS, and TCRdb retained only in-frame sequences with V and J called. Part of the clones is not carried over; for the studies checked, unresolved V genes explain less than half of this, and the remainder is unexplained. The sample table records more than 200,000 clones; more than 75% of these occur just once. Around a tenth of the sample is held by the ten biggest clonotypes. Sequenced sample: peripheral blood. These receptors originate from a man aged 50-59 years with COVID-19, enrolled during active disease.

This chain connects TRBV19 to TRBJ2-7; TRBD2 might be the D (6 bases). In germline, CDR1 is LNHDA, CDR2 SQIVND (reference sequence). The germline V and J ends were trimmed by 1 base and 5 bases, with 18 bases remaining between them. This CDR3 is built from 16 residues. The CDR3 DNA sequence: TGTGCCAGTAGTATAGGACTAGTTGGCGATACTCACGAGCAGTACTTC. Translation gives CASSIGLVGDTHEQYF.

The sample holds a few counts of this clone. The chain uses TRBV6-2 or TRBV6-3 and TRBJ1-4, with TRBD1 identical over 9 bases. Germline V lookup: CDR1 MNHEY, CDR2 SVGEGT. The CDR3 sequence is 16 residues long. Trimming cost V 0 bases and J 7 bases; bases outside gene matches: 6. CDR3 amino acids: CASSYSEDRGGEKLFF. DNA for the CDR3: TGTGCCAGCAGTTACTCTGAGGACAGGGGTGGTGAAAAACTGTTTTTT.

The V and J genes are TRBV9 and TRBJ2-3, with TRBD1 identical over 11 bases. Germline CDR1 reads SGDLS; CDR2 reads YYNGEE. CDR3 size: 16 residues. Trimming took 4 bases from V and 2 from J; bases not matched to a gene: 6. DNA for the CDR3: TGTGCCAGCAGCAAGGACAGGGGGCCGCTCACAGATACGCAGTATTTT. It codes for CASSKDRGPLTDTQYF.

The chain has TRBV3-1 (or the pseudogene TRBV3-2) and TRBJ1-2; a possible D gene is TRBD1 (6 bases). V lost 3 bases and J lost 6, with 17 bases in between. Per the germline V gene, CDR1 is LGHDT and CDR2 is YNNKEL (reference sequence). This CDR3 is 15 amino acids long. The chain's CDR3 is CASSHKAGGGNGYTF. The DNA of the CDR3 is TGTGCCAGCAGCCATAAAGCTGGGGGGGGCAATGGCTACACCTTC.

This clone was found a few times. Different DNA sequences within this sample yield the same CDR3. This chain's CDR3 is CASSEGLAGVDTQYF. The CDR3 DNA follows: TGTGCCAGCAGTGAAGGACTAGCGGGAGTAGATACGCAGTATTTT. The chain is built from TRBV2 and TRBJ2-3; 12 nucleotides line up with TRBD2. CDR1 and CDR2 from the germline V gene are SNHLY and FYNNEI. Trimming took 1 base from V and 5 from J; bases not matched to a gene: 1. The CDR3 loop spans 15 amino acids.

The rearrangement joins TRBV7-8 to TRBJ1-2; no definite D call. This CDR3 is 15 amino acids long. CDR1 is SGHVS, CDR2 FQNEAQ, per germline. Trimming shortened V by 5 bases and J by 8 bases, and 21 bases separated the two germline ends. CDR3 protein: CASSTPGGTRGGYTF. The CDR3 DNA follows: TGTGCCAGCAGCACCCCAGGTGGCACCCGAGGGGGCTACACCTTC.

The rearrangement links TRBV19 to TRBJ1-5; 8 nucleotides match TRBD1. V shed 6 bases and J 1 base; nucleotides not matched to a gene: 5. The V gene's germline CDR1 is LNHDA and CDR2 SQIVND (reference sequence). The CDR3 length is 15 residues. The CDR3 protein is CASRATGDSNQPQHF. CDR3 nucleotide sequence: TGTGCCAGTAGAGCGACAGGGGACAGCAATCAGCCCCAGCATTTT.

CDR3 residues: CSVRTTGGSYEQYF. CDR3 nucleotide sequence: TGCAGCGTGCGAACGACAGGGGGAAGCTACGAGCAGTACTTC. The V and J genes are TRBV29-1 and TRBJ2-7; 9 nucleotides match TRBD1. Germline V gives CDR1 SQVTM, CDR2 ANQGSEA. After removal of 6 bases from V and 3 bases from J, the junction contained 9 bases not matched to a gene. There are 14 residues in the CDR3.

The chain uses TRBV28 and TRBJ2-1; 12 positions agree with TRBD2. The CDR3 spans 18 residues. The V gene end was trimmed by 6 bases and the J gene end by 8 bases; junction bases not matched to a gene: 17. Germline V lookup: CDR1 MDHEN, CDR2 SYDVKM. The CDR3 DNA is TGTGCCAGCAGAGCTCAGCCGAGGACTAGCGGGACTTCGGATGAGCAGTTCTTC. Its protein is CASRAQPRTSGTSDEQFF.

This chain links TRBV2 with TRBJ2-5; TRBD2 agrees at 16 bases. Germline V gene lookup returns CDR1 SNHLY and CDR2 FYNNEI. There are 15 residues in the CDR3. Unmatched junction bases numbered 9, after V lost 4 bases and J lost 13 bases. The CDR3 DNA follows: TGTGCCAGCAGTGCCGGGACTAGCGGGAGGGCCCGTCCGTACTTC. Translated, it gives CASSAGTSGRARPYF.

V gene TRBV7-2 combines with J gene TRBJ2-7; a weak D match, TRBD2 (6 bases). Germline CDR1 SGHTA, CDR2 FQGNSA. The V and J ends lost 4 bases and 6 bases respectively, with 19 bases between them. The CDR3 loop spans 15 amino acids. The DNA for the CDR3 is TGTGCCAGCAGCTCCCTTCTGGGCGGGGTGGGCGAGCAGTACTTC. Encoded protein: CASSSLLGGVGEQYF.

This chain joins TRBV6-5 and TRBJ2-3; 7 bases agree with TRBD2. Germline loops: CDR1 MNHEY, CDR2 SVGAGI. Trimming removed 8 bases from V and 4 bases from J; junction bases left unmatched: 6. The CDR3 spans 13 residues. The DNA for the CDR3 is TGTGCCAGCTGGGCGGGAGCCGCAGATACGCAGTATTTT. This translates into CASWAGAADTQYF.

The chain combines TRBV14 with TRBJ2-1; TRBD2 matches at 7 bases. There are 17 residues in the CDR3. In germline, CDR1 is SGHDN, CDR2 FVKESK. The V gene end was trimmed by 3 bases and the J gene end by 7 bases; junction bases not matched to a gene: 15. CDR3 region: CASSQGPWAGDRNEQFF. The CDR3 coding sequence is TGTGCCAGCAGCCAGGGCCCCTGGGCGGGAGATCGGAATGAGCAGTTCTTC.

The V gene is TRBV2, the J gene TRBJ2-3; 11 nucleotides agree with TRBD2. The trim removed 6 bases at V and 4 bases at J, leaving 12 bases unmatched. The CDR3 is 17 amino acids. The germline CDR1 and CDR2 sequences are SNHLY and FYNNEI. The CDR3 DNA follows: TGTGCCAGCAGGGCCCAACGGCTAGCGGGGGGCCCAGATACGCAGTATTTT. Translation gives CASRAQRLAGGPDTQYF.

This rearrangement joins TRBV6-5 to TRBJ2-7; TRBD1 matches at 8 bases. With V trimmed by 0 bases and J by 4 bases, 2 bases remained unmatched. CDR3 length: 14 amino acids. Germline V gives CDR1 MNHEY, CDR2 SVGAGI. CDR3 protein: CASSYSDRGYEQYF. DNA of the CDR3: TGTGCCAGCAGTTACTCCGACAGGGGATACGAGCAGTACTTC.

The chain's CDR3 is CASSPGGGWPQHF. CDR3 nucleotide sequence: TGTGCCAGCAGCCCCGGTGGGGGCTGGCCCCAGCATTTT. The chain joins TRBV6-6 to TRBJ1-5, with D maybe TRBD1 (6 bases). V was trimmed by 6 bases and J by 9 bases, leaving 15 bases between them. Germline lookup yields CDR1 MNHNY and CDR2 SVGAGI (reference sequence). This CDR3 spans 13 amino acids.

The chain has TRBV24-1 and TRBJ1-1; D is unclear. Looked up from germline, CDR1 is KGHDR and CDR2 is SFDVKD. The CDR3 is 11 amino acids. Between the trimmed V and J ends, which lost 9 bases and 7 bases, there was a span of 11 bases. The CDR3 loop reads CATRSGNEAFF. The CDR3 DNA reads as TGTGCCACCCGATCGGGGAATGAAGCTTTCTTT.

The chain carries TRBV6-4 and TRBJ2-3; D uncertain. This CDR3 has 16 amino acids. Germline lookup yields CDR1 MRHNA and CDR2 SNTAGT. Trimming pared 3 bases from V and 0 bases from J, leaving 13 bases between. CDR3 in DNA: TGTGCCAGCAGTGAGTCACAGTCCTCAAGCACAGATACGCAGTATTTT. It encodes CASSESQSSSTDTQYF.

The gene calls are TRBV29-1 and TRBJ1-5, with 7 positions matching TRBD1. The J segment lost 3 bases and the V segment lost 5 bases, leaving 4 bases of the junction unmatched. The CDR3 is 13 residues long. Per germline, CDR1 SQVTM and CDR2 ANQGSEA. CDR3 region: CSVSGQINQPQHF. The CDR3 coding sequence is TGCAGCGTTTCGGGACAGATCAATCAGCCCCAGCATTTT.